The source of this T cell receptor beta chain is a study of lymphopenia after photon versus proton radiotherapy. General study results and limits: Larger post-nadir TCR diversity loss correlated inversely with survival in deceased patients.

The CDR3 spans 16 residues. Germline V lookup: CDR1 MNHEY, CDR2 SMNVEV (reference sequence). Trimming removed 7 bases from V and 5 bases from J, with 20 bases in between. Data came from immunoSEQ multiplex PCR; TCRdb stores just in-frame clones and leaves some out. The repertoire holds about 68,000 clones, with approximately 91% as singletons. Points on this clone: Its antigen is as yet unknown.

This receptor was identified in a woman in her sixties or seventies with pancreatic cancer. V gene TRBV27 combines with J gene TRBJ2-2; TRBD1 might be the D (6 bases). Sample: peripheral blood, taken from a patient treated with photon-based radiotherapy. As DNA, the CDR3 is TGTGCCAGCACCACGGCGGCAGGGGTATTAACCGGGGAGCTGTTTTTT. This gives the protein CASTTAAGVLTGELFF.